The present TCR beta chain was sequenced within a study of CD8+CD57+ T cells in acquired aplastic anemia. Study in general: Sorted CD4+ and CD8+ cells gave a mean 3.2 ug DNA, range about 0.17 to 27.4 ug. Where healthy donors were concerned, CD4+ cells averaged roughly 11 million reads.

TCR beta VDJ and CDR3 profiles were obtained from a genomic DNA template. Using its own MiXCR run on the reads, TCRdb lists one record per CDR3 protein. The sample shows approximately 170,000 distinct CDR3 sequences, around 60% of them seen only once. Worth noting for this clonotype: The antigen remains unidentified.

Notes on the study in general: Between patients and controls, roughly 29 CD8+ CDR3 sequences were found in common. Patients and controls were not found to differ significantly in CD8+ Simpson's diversity.

CDR3 length equals 14 residues. V was pared by 4 bases and J by 5 bases, with 4 bases of the junction left unmatched. Germline CDR1 reads KGHDR; CDR2 reads SFDVKD. This chain uses TRBV24-1 with TRBJ2-5, with 9 nucleotides matching TRBD1. This TCR came from a human donor in good health. The sequencing input was sorted CD4+, CD8+, or CD8+CD57+ T cells (not recorded which) from PBMCs. CDR3 nucleotide sequence: TGTGCCACCAGTGACCGGACAGGGGTTGAGACCCAGTACTTC. This translates into CATSDRTGVETQYF.